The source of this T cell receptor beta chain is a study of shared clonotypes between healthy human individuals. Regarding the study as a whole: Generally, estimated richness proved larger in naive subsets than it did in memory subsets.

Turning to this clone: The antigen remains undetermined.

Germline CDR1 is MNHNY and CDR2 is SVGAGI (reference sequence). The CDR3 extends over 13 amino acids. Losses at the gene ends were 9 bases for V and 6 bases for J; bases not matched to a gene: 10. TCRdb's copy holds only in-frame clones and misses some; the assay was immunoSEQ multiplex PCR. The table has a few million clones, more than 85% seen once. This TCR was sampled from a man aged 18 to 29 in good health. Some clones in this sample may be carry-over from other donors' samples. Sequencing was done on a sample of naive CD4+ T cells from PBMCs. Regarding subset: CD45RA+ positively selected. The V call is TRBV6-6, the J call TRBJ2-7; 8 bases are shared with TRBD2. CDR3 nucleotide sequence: TGTGCCAGTAACCGGGAGGGTAGGATCGAGCAGTACTTC. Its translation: CASNREGRIEQYF.